Listed here are 24 T cell receptor beta chains from one sample, sequenced in a study of Ad26.COV2.S vaccination and SARS-CoV-2 variants. Treatment denoted: 19 received Ad26.COV2.S at low or high dose, single or two shots; 5 received placebo; per-sample allocation not given. After the first vaccine or placebo injection, samples were drawn on day 63. Some clones are missing from TCRdb's copy, which holds only in-frame ones; the method was immunoSEQ multiplex PCR. The sample contains roughly 420,000 clones, 85% to 90% of which appear only once. Sequencing used peripheral blood, obtained in a trial of Ad26.COV2.S vaccine versus placebo. Receptor source: a person between 18 and 59 years old who received the Ad26.COV2.S COVID-19 vaccine or a placebo.

This clone was found once. This chain uses TRBV9 with TRBJ1-1; no definite D call. The V end lost 0 bases, the J end lost 2 bases, and 8 bases lay between the germline ends. The V gene's germline CDR1 is SGDLS and CDR2 YYNGEE. The CDR3 is 14 amino acids. CDR3 nucleotide sequence: TGTGCCAGCAGCGTAGATTCACAAAACACTGAAGCTTTCTTT. Protein sequence: CASSVDSQNTEAFF. Using reference TRBV9 and TRBJ1-1 for the parts outside the CDR3, the full variable domain is DSGVTQTPKHLITATGQRVTLRCSPRSGDLSVYWYQQSLDQGLQFLIQYYNGEERAKGNILERFSAQQFPDLHSELNLSSLELGDSALYFCASSVDSQNTEAFFGQGTRLTVV.

The genes are TRBV24-1 and TRBJ2-2; tentatively, D is TRBD2 (5 bases). From germline, CDR1 is KGHDR and CDR2 SFDVKD. The V end was cut by 0 bases, the J end by 1 base, with 11 bases between. CDR3 length: 17 amino acids. Here the CDR3 reads CATSDLSAAVNTGELFF. CDR3 sequence (DNA): TGTGCCACCAGTGATTTGTCGGCAGCGGTGAACACCGGGGAGCTGTTTTTT.

This clone was recorded only once. This rearrangement joins TRBV3-1 (or the pseudogene TRBV3-2) to TRBJ1-4; D remains unclear. Germline loops: CDR1 LGHDT, CDR2 YNNKEL (reference sequence). The CDR3 loop spans 16 amino acids. Trimming cost V 3 bases and J 5 bases, with 16 bases left between them. CDR3 region: CASSHPIPGRNEKLFF. The CDR3 DNA reads TGTGCCAGCAGCCACCCAATCCCCGGGAGGAATGAAAAACTGTTTTTT.

The chain recombines TRBV4-3 with TRBJ1-1, with 9 bases fitting TRBD1. The germline CDR1 and CDR2 sequences are LGHNA and YSLEER. The trim removed 1 base at V and 1 base at J, leaving 10 bases unmatched. The CDR3 runs 18 residues. CDR3 DNA sequence: TGCGCCAGCAGCCAAGTGGCCCCGGGACAGGGCCGGAACACTGAAGCTTTCTTT. Translated, it gives CASSQVAPGQGRNTEAFF.

The chain couples TRBV10-3 to TRBJ1-5; no firm D call. The CDR3 totals 13 residues. Looked up from germline, CDR1 is ENHRY and CDR2 is SYGVKD. The V and J ends lost 0 bases and 7 bases respectively, with 7 bases between them. CDR3 DNA sequence: TGTGCCATCAGTGAGTCTTACGACCAGCCCCAGCATTTT. Encoded protein: CAISESYDQPQHF.

The chain has TRBV5-1 and TRBJ2-2, with D perhaps TRBD1 (5 bases). V lost 7 bases and J 4 bases, leaving 14 bases between the germline ends. Germline V CDR1 and CDR2: SGHRS, YFSETQ. The CDR3 spans 14 residues. The CDR3 sequence is CASSEDILTGELFF. The CDR3 DNA reads as TGCGCCAGCTCAGAGGACATTCTCACCGGGGAGCTGTTTTTT.

The CDR3 nucleotides are TGCGCCAGCAGCTGGACAGGGGTCATTGAGACCCAGTACTTC. Protein: CASSWTGVIETQYF. The chain is built from TRBV5-1 and TRBJ2-5; 9 nucleotides line up with TRBD1. Germline-derived CDR1 and CDR2 are SGHRS and YFSETQ. V trimming: 3 bases; J trimming: 5 bases; junction bases outside the gene matches: 5. This CDR3 has 14 residues.

This chain joins TRBV2 and TRBJ1-1, with D maybe TRBD1 (6 bases). With 7 bases removed from V and 4 bases from J, the gap between germline ends came to 13 bases. The CDR3 covers 13 residues. CDR1 is SNHLY, CDR2 FYNNEI, per germline. CDR3 DNA sequence: TGTGCCAGCAATCGGCAGGGGACCACTGAAGCTTTCTTT. Encoded protein: CASNRQGTTEAFF.

Only a few counts were recorded for this clone. J is TRBJ2-7 and V is TRBV27; 7 bases align to TRBD2. CDR1 is MNHEY and CDR2 is SMNVEV in the germline V gene (reference sequence). The V gene end was trimmed by 6 bases and the J gene end by 7 bases; junction bases not matched to a gene: 3. The CDR3 consists of 11 residues. The CDR3 DNA is TGTGCCAGCAGGTGGGGAGGGGAGCAGTACTTC. Protein sequence: CASRWGGEQYF.

This chain links TRBV10-3 with TRBJ2-2; D is unresolved. CDR3 length equals 12 residues. Trimming stripped 2 bases from V and 2 bases from J, with 0 bases between. Germline CDR1 and CDR2: ENHRY and SYGVKD. CDR3 sequence (DNA): TGTGCCATCAGTGAGAACACCGGGGAGCTGTTTTTT. It specifies CAISENTGELFF.

The chain employs TRBV5-1 and TRBJ1-3; D is ambiguous. Germline V lookup: CDR1 SGHRS, CDR2 YFSETQ. Trimming took 0 bases from V and 0 from J, leaving 10 bases between them. The CDR3 covers 16 residues. CDR3 amino acids: CASSLAGTSSGNTIYF. The CDR3 DNA reads TGCGCCAGCAGCTTGGCCGGCACTAGCTCTGGAAACACCATATATTTT.

The V gene is TRBV5-4, the J gene TRBJ1-2; D call uncertain. The CDR3 extends over 15 amino acids. From germline, CDR1 is SGHNT and CDR2 YYREEE (reference sequence). V dropped 0 bases and J dropped 6 bases, with 15 bases sitting between them. CDR3 amino acids: CASSLALGRQDGYTF. DNA for the CDR3: TGTGCCAGCAGCTTGGCGCTTGGACGTCAGGATGGCTACACCTTC.

The genes are TRBV28 and TRBJ1-2; D is possibly TRBD1 (5 bases). The V and J ends lost 8 bases and 14 bases respectively, with 27 bases between them. The germline CDR1 and CDR2 sequences are MDHEN and SYDVKM. The CDR3 totals 14 residues. CDR3 sequence reads: CASARVDREGRKTF. In DNA, the CDR3 is TGTGCCAGCGCCAGAGTCGATAGGGAGGGGAGAAAAACCTTC.

The gene calls are TRBV27 and TRBJ1-4; tentative D call: TRBD1 (6 bases). This CDR3 contains 16 residues. Germline V CDR1 and CDR2: MNHEY, SMNVEV (reference sequence). With 6 bases removed from V and 3 bases from J, the gap between germline ends came to 17 bases. In nucleotides, the CDR3 is TGTGCCAGCAGCCTCGAACGGACAGTGTCTAATGAAAAACTGTTTTTT. Its translation: CASSLERTVSNEKLFF.

The chain links TRBV6-6 to TRBJ1-5; no definite D call. There are 13 residues in the CDR3. Trimming removed 7 bases from V and 4 bases from J, with 11 bases in between. The V gene's germline CDR1 is MNHNY and CDR2 SVGAGI (reference sequence). The CDR3 nucleotides read TGTGCCAGCACCCAGCGCGAAAATCAGCCCCAGCATTTT. This encodes CASTQRENQPQHF.

Points on this clone: Other DNA sequences in the same sample also yield this CDR3. DNA of the CDR3: TGTGCCAGCAGCGTGAGAGACGAAGAGACCCAGTACTTC. As protein: CASSVRDEETQYF. V and J are TRBV9 and TRBJ2-5; D unclear. CDR1 and CDR2 (germline): SGDLS, YYNGEE. This CDR3 is built from 13 residues. V was cut by 2 bases and J by 3 bases, with 8 bases left in between.

The CDR3 loop reads CASSPGRGVLVHEQYF. CDR3 nucleotides: TGTGCCAGCTCACCTGGTCGGGGGGTATTGGTTCACGAGCAGTACTTC. This chain uses TRBV18 with TRBJ2-7; 7 bases fit TRBD2. The trim removed 3 bases at V and 5 bases at J, leaving 13 bases unmatched. The CDR3 has 16 amino acids. The germline V gene has CDR1 KGHSH and CDR2 LQKENI.

This clone was detected once. The CDR3 loop reads CASSLTQTTGELFF. The CDR3 nucleotides read TGTGCCAGCAGCTTAACTCAAACCACCGGGGAGCTGTTTTTT. This chain uses TRBV7-2 with TRBJ2-2; D is unclear. Germline V gene data show CDR1 as SGHTA and CDR2 as FQGNSA. Trimming took off 2 bases at V and 4 bases at J, with 8 bases between the two ends. The CDR3 is 14 amino acids.

The chain recombines TRBV2 with TRBJ1-5; 7 nucleotides align to TRBD1. V trimming: 7 bases; J trimming: 13 bases; junction bases outside the gene matches: 16. CDR1 SNHLY and CDR2 FYNNEI come from the germline V gene. This CDR3 region has 14 residues. The chain's CDR3 is CASMRDRARGFQHF. CDR3 nucleotide sequence: TGTGCCAGCATGAGAGACAGGGCGCGTGGGTTTCAGCATTTT.

The genes are TRBV5-4 and TRBJ1-6; TRBD1 is a possible D gene (6 bases). From germline, CDR1 is SGHNT and CDR2 YYREEE (reference sequence). The V end lost 0 bases, the J end lost 14 bases, and 21 bases lay between the germline ends. The CDR3 runs to 16 residues. As DNA, the CDR3 is TGTGCCAGCAGCTTGGTGGCAGGGGCCGCGGGGGGGGCCCTCCACTTT. It encodes CASSLVAGAAGGALHF.

The chain recombines TRBV12-3 or TRBV12-4 with TRBJ2-1; D is unclear. The CDR3 spans 13 residues. Trimming shortened V by 1 base and J by 10 bases, and 11 bases separated the two germline ends. CDR3 sequence reads: CASSLVVLAEQFF. CDR3 bases: TGTGCCAGCAGTTTAGTGGTATTGGCCGAGCAGTTCTTC.

The rearrangement joins TRBV5-1 to TRBJ2-1, with TRBD2 identical over 9 bases. Germline CDR1 is SGHRS and CDR2 is YFSETQ. The CDR3 has 15 amino acids. V shed 2 bases and J 4 bases; nucleotides not matched to a gene: 4. The CDR3 nucleotides read TGCGCCAGCAGCTTCTCTAGCGGGATTTACAATGAGCAGTTCTTC. Amino acids: CASSFSSGIYNEQFF. The variable domain in full, completed from reference TRBV5-1 and TRBJ2-1, reads KAGVTQTPRYLIKTRGQQVTLSCSPISGHRSVSWYQQTPGQGLQFLFEYFSETQRNKGNFPGRFSGRQFSNSRSEMNVSTLELGDSALYLCASSFSSGIYNEQFFGPGTRLTVL.

The genes are TRBV6-5 and TRBJ2-7; D is uncertain. Germline V gene lookup returns CDR1 MNHEY and CDR2 SVGAGI. V lost 0 bases and J 7 bases, leaving 4 bases between the germline ends. The CDR3 sequence is 11 residues long. The CDR3 sequence: CASSYSVEQYF. The CDR3 nucleotides read TGTGCCAGCAGTTACTCGGTTGAGCAGTACTTC.

V gene TRBV5-1 combines with J gene TRBJ2-5; possibly TRBD1 for D (6 bases). CDR1 and CDR2 (germline): SGHRS, YFSETQ. Trimming left V 0 bases short and J 4 bases short, with 13 bases between. The CDR3 is 15 amino acids. CDR3: CASSLVGGVLETQYF. In DNA form, the CDR3 reads TGCGCCAGCAGCTTGGTAGGGGGTGTGTTAGAGACCCAGTACTTC.